This T cell receptor (beta chain) derives from a study of blood T cell repertoires in COVID-19 (dated by TCRdb to the early 2020s). A note on the overall study: Samples covering the acute and convalescent phases of COVID-19 were provided by collaborators in the United States, Italy and Spain. The material from the prospective study consisted of cDNA or gDNA derived from T cells, B-cell-depleted T cells, or PBMCs. The dataset comprised deeply sampled blood TCRbeta repertoires from subjects exposed to, actively infected with, or recovered from COVID-19. The repertoires were made available in a free public database intended to serve as a resource for research on the immune response to SARS-CoV-2. Samples came from the ongoing ImmuneRACE study (first 160 participants) plus 1,254 subjects from 6 global collaborators. Sample metadata almost always included a de-identified subject ID, COVID-19 status, age in years and sex. Where available, HLA class I and class II types were taken from metadata supplied by the sample provider and were not determined by assay-based typing. Broader findings and caveats from the paper: How much clinical and demographic metadata was included differed by source and by participant, and the metadata was provided uncurated.

Details on this clone: It lacks a known antigen. One base away there is no much larger clone; base qualities are not given.

The junction shows trimming of 6 bases on V and 4 bases on J, plus 18 bases between the germline ends. Spanning cysteine to phenylalanine, the CDR3 consists of 15 amino acids. CDR3 DNA only is kept here, 45 bases in frame from base 1. Taken from the germline V gene, the CDR1 and CDR2 loops are WSHSY and SAAADI. The collaborating institutions used their own protocols to collect whole blood in K2EDTA tubes. For TCRbeta analysis, collaborators shipped samples in one of three forms: frozen whole blood, isolated PBMCs, or DNA extracted from either of those sample types. The immunoSEQ Assay, a bias-controlled multiplex PCR, was used to amplify TCRbeta CDR3 regions from genomic DNA. On the study's bioinformatics: Nucleated cell counts per sample were estimated from amplification of reference gene primers within the assay. To quantify the absolute abundance of each unique TCRbeta CDR3 rearrangement, sequence reads were collapsed and filtered. For each sample, productive Simpson clonality was calculated by taking the square root of Simpson's diversity index across productive rearrangements. This is the immuneACCESS table as TCRdb keeps it, with only in-frame sequences that have V and J called. A part of the clones is gone; compared with another copy, unresolved V genes explain less than half, and the rest is unexplained. Clone size and the V and J calls come from that table; the DNA yielded D and trimming. The sample includes about 220,000 clones, with roughly 84% observed a single time. Together, the top ten hold about 2.1% of the sample.

Rearrangement joined TRBV10-2 to TRBJ1-2; TRBD1 is perhaps the D gene, given 5 matching bases. This receptor was taken from a woman aged 55-69 years with acute or convalescent COVID-19. The specimen sequenced was peripheral blood. The CDR3 reads CASSVGGGRSYGYTF. The sequence in DNA is TGCGCCAGCAGCGTCGGGGGGGGACGGTCCTATGGCTACACCTTC.